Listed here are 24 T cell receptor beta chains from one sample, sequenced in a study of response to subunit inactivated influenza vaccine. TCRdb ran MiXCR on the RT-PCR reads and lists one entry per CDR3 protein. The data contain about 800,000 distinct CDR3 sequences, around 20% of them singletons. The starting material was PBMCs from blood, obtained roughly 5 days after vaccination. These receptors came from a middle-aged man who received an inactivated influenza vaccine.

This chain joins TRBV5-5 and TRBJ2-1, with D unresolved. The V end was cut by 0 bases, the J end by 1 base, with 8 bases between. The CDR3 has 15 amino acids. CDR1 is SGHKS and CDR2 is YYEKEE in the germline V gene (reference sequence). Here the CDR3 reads CASSLDRLSYNEQFF. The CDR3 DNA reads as TGTGCCAGCAGCTTGGACAGACTGTCCTACAATGAGCAGTTCTTC.

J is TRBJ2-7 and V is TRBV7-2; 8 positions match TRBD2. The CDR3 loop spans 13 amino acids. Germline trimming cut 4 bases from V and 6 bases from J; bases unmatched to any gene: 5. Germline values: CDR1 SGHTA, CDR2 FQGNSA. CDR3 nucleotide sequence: TGTGCCAGCAGCTACGGACTAGCTTTCGAGCAGTACTTC. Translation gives CASSYGLAFEQYF.

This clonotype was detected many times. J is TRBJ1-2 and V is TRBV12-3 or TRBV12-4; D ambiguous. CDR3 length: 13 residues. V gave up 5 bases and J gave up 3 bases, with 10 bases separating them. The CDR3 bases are TGTGCCAGCAGTCATTCGGGGTACTATGGCTACACCTTC. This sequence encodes CASSHSGYYGYTF.

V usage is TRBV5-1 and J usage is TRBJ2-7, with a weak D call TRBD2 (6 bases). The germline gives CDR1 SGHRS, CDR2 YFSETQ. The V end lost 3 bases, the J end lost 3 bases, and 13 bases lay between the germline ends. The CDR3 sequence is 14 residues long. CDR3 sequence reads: CASSWGDGSYEQYF. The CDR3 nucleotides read TGCGCCAGCAGCTGGGGGGACGGAAGCTACGAGCAGTACTTC.

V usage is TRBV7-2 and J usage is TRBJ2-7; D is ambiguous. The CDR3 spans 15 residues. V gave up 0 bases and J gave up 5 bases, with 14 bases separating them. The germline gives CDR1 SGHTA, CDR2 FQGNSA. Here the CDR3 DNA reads TGTGCCAGCAGCTTAGCGGACCGAAAAAGGAACGAGCAGTACTTC. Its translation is CASSLADRKRNEQYF.

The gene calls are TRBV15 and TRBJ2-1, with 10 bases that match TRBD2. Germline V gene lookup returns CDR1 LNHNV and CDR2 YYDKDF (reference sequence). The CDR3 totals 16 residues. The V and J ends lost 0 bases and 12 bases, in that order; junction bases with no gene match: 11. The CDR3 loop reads CATSRDSSGGVLRQFF. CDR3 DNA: TGTGCCACCAGCAGAGATTCTAGCGGGGGCGTTCTTAGGCAGTTCTTC.

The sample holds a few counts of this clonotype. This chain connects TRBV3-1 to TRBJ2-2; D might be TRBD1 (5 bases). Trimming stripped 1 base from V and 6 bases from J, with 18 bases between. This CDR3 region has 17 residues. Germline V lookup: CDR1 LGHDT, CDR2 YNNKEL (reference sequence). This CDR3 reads CASSQGGRFIVAGELFF. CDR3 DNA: TGTGCCAGCAGCCAAGGGGGCCGGTTTATAGTCGCCGGGGAGCTGTTTTTT.

The CDR3, as DNA: TGTGCCAGCAGTTTGGGGCCTACTAGTAACAATGAGCAGTTCTTC. It translates to CASSLGPTSNNEQFF. The chain joins TRBV27 to TRBJ2-1; perhaps D is TRBD1 or TRBD2 (5 bases each). The V end lost 3 bases, the J end lost 5 bases, and 14 bases lay between the germline ends. Germline assignment: CDR1 MNHEY and CDR2 SMNVEV (reference sequence). The CDR3 spans 15 residues.

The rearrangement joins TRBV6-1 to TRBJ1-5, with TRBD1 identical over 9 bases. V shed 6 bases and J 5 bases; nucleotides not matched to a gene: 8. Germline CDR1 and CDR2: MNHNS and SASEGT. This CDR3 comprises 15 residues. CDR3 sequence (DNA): TGTGCCAGCAGGGCCGGGACAGGGAGTGATCAGCCCCAGCATTTT. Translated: CASRAGTGSDQPQHF.

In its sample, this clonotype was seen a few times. CDR3 sequence (DNA): TGTGCCACCAGTGATTTGGCCGGGTCCTACAATGAGCAGTTCTTC. Residues: CATSDLAGSYNEQFF. The J gene is TRBJ2-1, the V gene TRBV24-1, with no clear D. This CDR3 is 15 amino acids long. V was trimmed by 0 bases and J by 1 base, leaving 6 bases between them. Looked up from germline, CDR1 is KGHDR and CDR2 is SFDVKD.

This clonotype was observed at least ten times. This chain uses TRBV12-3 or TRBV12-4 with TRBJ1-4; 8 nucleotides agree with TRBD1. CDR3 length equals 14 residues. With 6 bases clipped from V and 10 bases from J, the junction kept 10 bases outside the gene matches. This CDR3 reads CASRQQGDRGKLFF. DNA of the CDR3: TGTGCCAGCAGACAACAGGGGGATAGAGGAAAACTGTTTTTT.

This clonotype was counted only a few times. The CDR3 loop reads CASSPPRREGTDTQYF. The CDR3 DNA follows: TGTGCCAGCAGCCCTCCGAGGCGGGAGGGCACAGATACGCAGTATTTT. The chain has TRBV7-9 and TRBJ2-3; the match to TRBD2 covers 8 bases. The CDR3 has 16 amino acids. Per the germline V gene, CDR1 is SEHNR and CDR2 is FQNEAQ (reference sequence). Unmatched junction bases numbered 8, after V lost 5 bases and J lost 1 base.

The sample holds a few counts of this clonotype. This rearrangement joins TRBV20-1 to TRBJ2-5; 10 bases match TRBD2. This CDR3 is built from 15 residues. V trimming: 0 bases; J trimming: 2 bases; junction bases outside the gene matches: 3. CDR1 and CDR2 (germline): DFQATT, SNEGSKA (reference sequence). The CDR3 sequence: CSARDLAGEQETQYF. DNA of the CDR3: TGCAGTGCTAGAGATCTAGCGGGGGAGCAAGAGACCCAGTACTTC.

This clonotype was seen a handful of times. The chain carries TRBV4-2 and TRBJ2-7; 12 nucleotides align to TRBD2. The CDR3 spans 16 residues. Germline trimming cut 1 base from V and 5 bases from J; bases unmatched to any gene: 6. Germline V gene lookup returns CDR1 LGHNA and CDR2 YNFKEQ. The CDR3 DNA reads TGTGCCAGCAGCCAAGGACCGGGACTAGCGGGCCACGAGCAGTACTTC. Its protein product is CASSQGPGLAGHEQYF.

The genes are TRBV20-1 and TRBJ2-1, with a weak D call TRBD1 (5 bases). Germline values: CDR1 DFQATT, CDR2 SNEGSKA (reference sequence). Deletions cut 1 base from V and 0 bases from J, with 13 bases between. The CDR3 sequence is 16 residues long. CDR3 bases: TGCAGTGCTAGAGGACCGACAGCAAGCTCCTACAATGAGCAGTTCTTC. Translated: CSARGPTASSYNEQFF.

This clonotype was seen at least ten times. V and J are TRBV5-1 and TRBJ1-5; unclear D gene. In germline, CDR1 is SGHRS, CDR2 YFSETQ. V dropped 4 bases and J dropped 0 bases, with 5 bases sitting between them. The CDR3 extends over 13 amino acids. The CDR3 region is CASSINSNQPQHF. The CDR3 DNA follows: TGCGCCAGCAGCATTAATAGCAATCAGCCCCAGCATTTT.

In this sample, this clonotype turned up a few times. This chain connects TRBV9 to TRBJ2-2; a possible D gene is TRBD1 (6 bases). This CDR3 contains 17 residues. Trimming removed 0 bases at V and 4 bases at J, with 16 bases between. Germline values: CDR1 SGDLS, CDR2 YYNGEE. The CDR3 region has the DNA TGTGCCAGCAGCGTAGTTATGGGGGCTTCGGGCACCGGGGAGCTGTTTTTT. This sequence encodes CASSVVMGASGTGELFF.

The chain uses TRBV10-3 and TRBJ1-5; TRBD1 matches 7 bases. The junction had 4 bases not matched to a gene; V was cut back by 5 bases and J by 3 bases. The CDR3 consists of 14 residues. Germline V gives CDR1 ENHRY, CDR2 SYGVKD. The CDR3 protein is CAISRDRDNQPQHF. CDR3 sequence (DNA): TGTGCCATCAGTCGAGACAGGGACAATCAGCCCCAGCATTTT.

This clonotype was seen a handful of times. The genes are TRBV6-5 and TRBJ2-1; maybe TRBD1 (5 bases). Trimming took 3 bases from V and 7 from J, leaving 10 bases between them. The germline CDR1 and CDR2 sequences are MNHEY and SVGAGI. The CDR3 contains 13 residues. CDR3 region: CASSYQGRNEQFF. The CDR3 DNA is TGTGCCAGCAGTTATCAGGGTCGGAATGAGCAGTTCTTC.

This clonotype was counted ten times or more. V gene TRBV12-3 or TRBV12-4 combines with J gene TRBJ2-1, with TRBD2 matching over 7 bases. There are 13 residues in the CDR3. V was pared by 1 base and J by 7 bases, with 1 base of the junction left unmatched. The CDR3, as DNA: TGTGCCAGCAGTTTAGGGCGGGAGAATGAGCAGTTCTTC. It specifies CASSLGRENEQFF.

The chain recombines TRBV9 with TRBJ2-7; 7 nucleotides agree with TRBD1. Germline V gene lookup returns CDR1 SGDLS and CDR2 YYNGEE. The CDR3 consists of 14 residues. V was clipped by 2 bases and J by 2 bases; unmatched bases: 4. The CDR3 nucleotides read TGTGCCAGCAGCGTCACAGGGGTGACCTACGAGCAGTACTTC. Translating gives CASSVTGVTYEQYF.

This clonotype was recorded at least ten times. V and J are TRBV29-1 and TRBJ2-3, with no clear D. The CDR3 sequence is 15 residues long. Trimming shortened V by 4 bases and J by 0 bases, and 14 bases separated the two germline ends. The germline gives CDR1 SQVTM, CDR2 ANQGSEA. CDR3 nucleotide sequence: TGCAGCGTTGGAGAATCGGGCCAAAGCACAGATACGCAGTATTTT. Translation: CSVGESGQSTDTQYF.

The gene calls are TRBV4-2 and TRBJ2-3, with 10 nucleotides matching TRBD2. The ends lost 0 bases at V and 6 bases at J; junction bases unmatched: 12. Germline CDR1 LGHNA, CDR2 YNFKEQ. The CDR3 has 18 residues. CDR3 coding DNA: TGTGCCAGCAGCCAAGATCTGGACTCGGCTAGCGGGAGTGATACGCAGTATTTT. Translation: CASSQDLDSASGSDTQYF.

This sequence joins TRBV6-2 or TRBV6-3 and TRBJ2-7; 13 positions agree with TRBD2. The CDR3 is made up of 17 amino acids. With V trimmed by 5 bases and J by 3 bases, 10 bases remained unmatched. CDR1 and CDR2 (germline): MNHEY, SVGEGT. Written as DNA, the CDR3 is TGTGCCAGCAGTCCCCAGGGACTAGCGGGGAATCTCTACGAGCAGTACTTC. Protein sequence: CASSPQGLAGNLYEQYF.